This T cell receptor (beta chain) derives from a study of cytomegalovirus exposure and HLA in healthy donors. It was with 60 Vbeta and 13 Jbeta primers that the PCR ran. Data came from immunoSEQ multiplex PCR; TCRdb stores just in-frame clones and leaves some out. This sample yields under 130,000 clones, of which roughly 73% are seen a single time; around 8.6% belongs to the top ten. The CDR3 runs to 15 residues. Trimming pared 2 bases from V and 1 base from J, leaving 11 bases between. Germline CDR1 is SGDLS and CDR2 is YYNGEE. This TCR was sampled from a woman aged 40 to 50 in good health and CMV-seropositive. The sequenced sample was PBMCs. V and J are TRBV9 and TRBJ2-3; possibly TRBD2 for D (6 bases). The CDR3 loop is CASSVGGIRTDTQYF. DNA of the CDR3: TGTGCCAGCAGCGTCGGGGGAATACGCACAGATACGCAGTATTTT.